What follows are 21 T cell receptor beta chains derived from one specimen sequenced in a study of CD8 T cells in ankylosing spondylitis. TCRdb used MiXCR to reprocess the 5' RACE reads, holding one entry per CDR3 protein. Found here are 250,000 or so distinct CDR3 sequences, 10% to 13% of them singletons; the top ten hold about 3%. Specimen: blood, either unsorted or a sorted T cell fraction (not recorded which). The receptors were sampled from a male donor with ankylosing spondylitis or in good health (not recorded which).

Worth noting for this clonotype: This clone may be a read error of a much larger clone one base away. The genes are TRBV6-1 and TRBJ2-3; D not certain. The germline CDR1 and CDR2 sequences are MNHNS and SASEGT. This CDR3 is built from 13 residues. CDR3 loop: CATMGSGTNTQYF. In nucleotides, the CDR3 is TGTGCCACGATGGGGTCGGGCACAAATACGCAGTATTTT.

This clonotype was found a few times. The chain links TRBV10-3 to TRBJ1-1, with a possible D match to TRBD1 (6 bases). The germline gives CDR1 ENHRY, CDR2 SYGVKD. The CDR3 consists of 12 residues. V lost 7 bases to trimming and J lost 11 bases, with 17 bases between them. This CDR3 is CAITPTGMGAFF. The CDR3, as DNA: TGTGCCATCACCCCGACAGGTATGGGTGCTTTCTTT.

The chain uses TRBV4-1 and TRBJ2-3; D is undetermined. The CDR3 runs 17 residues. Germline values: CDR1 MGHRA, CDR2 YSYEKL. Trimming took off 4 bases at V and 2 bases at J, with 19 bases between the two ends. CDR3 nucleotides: TGCGCCAGCAGCCCAAGGAAGATCCGTGATTTCACAGATACGCAGTATTTT. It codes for CASSPRKIRDFTDTQYF.

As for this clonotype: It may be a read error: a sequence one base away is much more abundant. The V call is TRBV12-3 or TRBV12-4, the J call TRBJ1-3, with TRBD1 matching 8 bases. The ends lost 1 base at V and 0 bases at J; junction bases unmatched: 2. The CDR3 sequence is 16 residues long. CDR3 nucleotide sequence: TGTGCCAGCAGTTTAGGGACAGGGTACTCTGGAAACACCATATATTTT. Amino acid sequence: CASSLGTGYSGNTIYF.

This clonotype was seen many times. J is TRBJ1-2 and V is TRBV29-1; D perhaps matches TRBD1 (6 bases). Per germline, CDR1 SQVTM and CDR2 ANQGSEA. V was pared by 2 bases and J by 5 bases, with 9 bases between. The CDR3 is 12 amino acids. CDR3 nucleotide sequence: TGCAGCGTTGAACAGGGGAGATATGGCTACACCTTC. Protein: CSVEQGRYGYTF. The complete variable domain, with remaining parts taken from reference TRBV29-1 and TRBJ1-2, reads SAVISQKPSRDICQRGTSLTIQCQVDSQVTMMFWYRQQPGQSLTLIATANQGSEATYESGFVIDKFPISRPNLTFSTLTVSNMSPEDSSIYLCSVEQGRYGYTFGSGTRLTVV.

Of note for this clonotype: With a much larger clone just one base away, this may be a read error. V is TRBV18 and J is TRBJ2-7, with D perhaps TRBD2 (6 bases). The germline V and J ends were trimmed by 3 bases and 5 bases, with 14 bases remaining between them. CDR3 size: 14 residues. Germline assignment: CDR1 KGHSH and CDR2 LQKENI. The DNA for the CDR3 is TGTGCCAGCTCACCCAACGGGGGTTCCCACGAGCAGTACTTC. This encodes CASSPNGGSHEQYF.

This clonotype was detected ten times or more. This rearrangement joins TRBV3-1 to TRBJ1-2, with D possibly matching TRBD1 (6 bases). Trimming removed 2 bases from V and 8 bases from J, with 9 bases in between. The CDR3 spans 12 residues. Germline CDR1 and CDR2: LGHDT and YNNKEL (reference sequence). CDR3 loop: CASSQRGQGYTF. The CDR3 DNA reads TGTGCCAGCAGCCAACGGGGGCAGGGCTACACCTTC.

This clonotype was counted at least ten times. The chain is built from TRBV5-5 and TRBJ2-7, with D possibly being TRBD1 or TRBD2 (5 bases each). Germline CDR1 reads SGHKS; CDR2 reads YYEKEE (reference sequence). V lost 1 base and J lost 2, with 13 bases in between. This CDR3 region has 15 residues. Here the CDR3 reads CASSLFLQGAYEQYF. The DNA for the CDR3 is TGTGCCAGCAGCTTGTTCCTCCAGGGAGCCTACGAGCAGTACTTC.

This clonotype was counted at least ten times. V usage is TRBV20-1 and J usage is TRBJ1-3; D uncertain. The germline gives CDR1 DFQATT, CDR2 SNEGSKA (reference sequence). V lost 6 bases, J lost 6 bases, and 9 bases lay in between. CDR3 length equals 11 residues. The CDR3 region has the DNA TGCAGTGCGAGAAAGGAAAACACCATATATTTT. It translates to CSARKENTIYF.

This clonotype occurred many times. The CDR3 sequence: CASQPQVSGELFF. CDR3 nucleotides: TGTGCCAGCCAACCGCAGGTCTCCGGGGAGCTGTTTTTT. This chain joins TRBV25-1 and TRBJ2-2; D not certain. Per germline, CDR1 MGHDK and CDR2 SYGVNS. The germline V and J ends were trimmed by 8 bases and 6 bases, with 13 bases remaining between them. The CDR3 is 13 amino acids.

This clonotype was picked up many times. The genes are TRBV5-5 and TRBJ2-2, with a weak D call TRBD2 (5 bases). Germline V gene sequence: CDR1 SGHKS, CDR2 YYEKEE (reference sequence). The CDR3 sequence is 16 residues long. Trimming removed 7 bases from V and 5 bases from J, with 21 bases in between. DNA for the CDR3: TGTGCCAGCGATTGGTCCGGGGATTTGTGGACCGGGGAGCTGTTTTTT. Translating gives CASDWSGDLWTGELFF.

CDR3 loop: CASSPENYEQYF. The DNA of the CDR3 is TGTGCCAGCAGCCCCGAGAACTACGAGCAGTACTTC. V usage is TRBV7-9 and J usage is TRBJ2-7; D gene ambiguous. The V gene lost 5 bases and the J gene lost 3 bases, with 8 bases spanning the gap. The CDR3 runs 12 residues. Germline CDR1 SEHNR, CDR2 FQNEAQ (reference sequence). Using reference TRBV7-9 and TRBJ2-7 for the parts outside the CDR3, the full variable domain is DTGVSQNPRHKITKRGQNVTFRCDPISEHNRLYWYRQTLGQGPEFLTYFQNEAQLEKSRLLSDRFSAERPKGSFSTLEIQRTEQGDSAMYLCASSPENYEQYFGPGTRLTVT.

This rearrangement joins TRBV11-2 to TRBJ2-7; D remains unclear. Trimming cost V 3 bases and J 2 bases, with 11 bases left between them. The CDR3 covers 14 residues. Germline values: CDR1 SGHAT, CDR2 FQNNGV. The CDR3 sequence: CASSFGDPTYEQYF. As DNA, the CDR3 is TGTGCCAGCAGCTTTGGGGATCCAACCTACGAGCAGTACTTC.

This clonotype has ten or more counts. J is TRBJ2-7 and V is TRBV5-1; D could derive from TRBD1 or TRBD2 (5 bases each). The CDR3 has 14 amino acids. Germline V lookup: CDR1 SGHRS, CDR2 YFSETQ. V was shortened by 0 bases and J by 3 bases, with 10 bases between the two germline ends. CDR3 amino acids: CASSLVPGSYEQYF. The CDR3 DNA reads TGCGCCAGCAGCTTGGTGCCAGGGAGCTACGAGCAGTACTTC.

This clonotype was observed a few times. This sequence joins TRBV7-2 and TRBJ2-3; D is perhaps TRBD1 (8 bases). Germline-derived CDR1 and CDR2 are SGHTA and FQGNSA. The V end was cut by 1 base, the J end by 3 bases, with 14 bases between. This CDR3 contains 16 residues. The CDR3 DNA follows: TGTGCCAGCAGCTTAGACAGGGGGGGTGGGACAGATACGCAGTATTTT. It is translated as CASSLDRGGGTDTQYF.

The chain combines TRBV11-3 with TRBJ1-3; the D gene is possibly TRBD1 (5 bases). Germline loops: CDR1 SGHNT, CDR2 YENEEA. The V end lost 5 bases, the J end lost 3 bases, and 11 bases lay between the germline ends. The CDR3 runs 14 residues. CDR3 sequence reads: CASSGGEVGNTIYF. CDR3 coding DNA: TGTGCCAGCAGCGGAGGGGAGGTTGGAAACACCATATATTTT. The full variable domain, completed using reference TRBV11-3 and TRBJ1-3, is EAGVVQSPRYKIIEKKQPVAFWCNPISGHNTLYWYLQNLGQGPELLIRYENEEAVDDSQLPKDRFSAERLKGVDSTLKIQPAELGDSAVYLCASSGGEVGNTIYFGEGSWLTVV.

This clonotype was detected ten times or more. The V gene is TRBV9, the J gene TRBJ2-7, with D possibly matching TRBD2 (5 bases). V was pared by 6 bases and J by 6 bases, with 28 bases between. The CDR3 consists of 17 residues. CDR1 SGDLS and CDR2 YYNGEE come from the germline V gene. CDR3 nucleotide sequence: TGTGCCAGCACCCCATCGTACGACGTCGGATTCGAGGGCGAGCAGTACTTC. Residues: CASTPSYDVGFEGEQYF.

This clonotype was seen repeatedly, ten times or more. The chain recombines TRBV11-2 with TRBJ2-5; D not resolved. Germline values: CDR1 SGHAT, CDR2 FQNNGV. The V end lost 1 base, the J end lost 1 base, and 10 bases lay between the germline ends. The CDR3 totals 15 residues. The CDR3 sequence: CASSLVLAFQETQYF. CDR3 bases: TGTGCCAGCAGCTTAGTCTTAGCATTCCAAGAGACCCAGTACTTC.

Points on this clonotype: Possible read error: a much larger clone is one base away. CDR3 residues: CTSSPKGDSIAKNIQYF. For the CDR3, the DNA is TGTACCAGCTCACCTAAAGGGGACTCAATAGCCAAAAACATTCAGTACTTC. The rearrangement links TRBV18 to TRBJ2-4; D perhaps matches TRBD2 (6 bases). Germline V gene sequence: CDR1 KGHSH, CDR2 LQKENI. This CDR3 spans 17 amino acids.

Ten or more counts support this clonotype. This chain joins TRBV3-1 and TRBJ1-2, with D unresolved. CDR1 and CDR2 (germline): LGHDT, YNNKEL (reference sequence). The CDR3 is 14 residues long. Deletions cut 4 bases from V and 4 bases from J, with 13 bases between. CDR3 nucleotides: TGTGCCAGCAGCCCTCCTGGGTCCGGCTATGGCTACACCTTC. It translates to CASSPPGSGYGYTF.

The CDR3 is CASSTRSRETQYF. CDR3 in DNA: TGTGCCAGCTCGACACGGTCTCGTGAGACCCAGTACTTC. V usage is TRBV6-1 and J usage is TRBJ2-5; D unclear. The CDR3 has 13 residues. V shed 8 bases and J shed 5 bases, with 15 bases lying between them. Looked up from germline, CDR1 is MNHNS and CDR2 is SASEGT.